This is a list of T cell receptor beta chains from one sample in a study of spatial heterogeneity in lung cancer. TCRdb redid the calling of the 5' RACE reads with MiXCR, one entry per CDR3 protein. Of roughly 120,000 distinct CDR3 sequences listed, 9% to 15% are singletons. This material consisted of PBMCs, taken at follow-up. The origin of the receptors is a male donor with early-stage non-small cell lung cancer. CDR3s include the opening cysteine and the closing phenylalanine or tryptophan. The order of the fields is clone size, V gene, J gene, D gene, CDR3 length, CDR3 protein, CDR3 DNA. A D gene is named only where the DNA matches it firmly. Clone size is stated in some rows and not others, as once, few, many or a class when expanded.

clone size: -; V gene: TRBV12-3/TRBV12-4; J gene: TRBJ2-1; D gene: -; CDR3 length: 15; CDR3 protein: CASSFRLLEGNEQFF; CDR3 DNA: TGTGCCAGCAGTTTCCGGCTTCTGGAGGGTAATGAGCAGTTCTTC
clone size: few; V gene: TRBV27; J gene: TRBJ1-1; D gene: -; CDR3 length: 17; CDR3 protein: CASSPETPTESHTEAFF; CDR3 DNA: TGTGCCAGCAGCCCTGAGACTCCCACGGAATCTCACACTGAAGCTTTCTTT
clone size: few; V gene: TRBV28; J gene: TRBJ2-7; D gene: TRBD1; CDR3 length: 15; CDR3 protein: CASSDGTGGPYEQYF; CDR3 DNA: TGTGCCAGCAGTGACGGGACAGGGGGGCCCTACGAGCAGTACTTC
clone size: many; V gene: TRBV20-1; J gene: TRBJ1-1; D gene: TRBD1; CDR3 length: 14; CDR3 protein: CSARAGTVNTEAFF; CDR3 DNA: TGCAGTGCTAGAGCCGGGACAGTCAACACTGAAGCTTTCTTT
clone size: few; V gene: TRBV20-1; J gene: TRBJ1-1; D gene: -; CDR3 length: 14; CDR3 protein: CSARRGGRNTEAFF; CDR3 DNA: TGCAGTGCTAGACGAGGGGGAAGGAACACTGAAGCTTTCTTT
clone size: few; V gene: TRBV6-5; J gene: TRBJ1-5; D gene: -; CDR3 length: 15; CDR3 protein: CASSYRQDSNQPQHF; CDR3 DNA: TGTGCCAGCAGTTACAGGCAGGATAGCAATCAGCCCCAGCATTTT
clone size: -; V gene: TRBV12-3/TRBV12-4; J gene: TRBJ1-3; D gene: TRBD1; CDR3 length: 14; CDR3 protein: CASSLGTGLDTIYF; CDR3 DNA: TGTGCCAGCAGTTTGGGGACAGGGTTGGACACCATATATTTT
clone size: many; V gene: TRBV10-3; J gene: TRBJ2-7; D gene: TRBD1; CDR3 length: 13; CDR3 protein: CAISDSTGAEQYF; CDR3 DNA: TGTGCCATCAGTGATTCCACAGGGGCCGAGCAGTACTTC
clone size: few; V gene: TRBV28; J gene: TRBJ2-3; D gene: TRBD1; CDR3 length: 14; CDR3 protein: CASIGDRGTDTQYF; CDR3 DNA: TGTGCCAGCATCGGGGACAGGGGCACAGATACGCAGTATTTT
clone size: many; V gene: TRBV7-2; J gene: TRBJ2-3; D gene: -; CDR3 length: 14; CDR3 protein: CASSFMTNTDTQYF; CDR3 DNA: TGTGCCAGCAGCTTCATGACAAACACAGATACGCAGTATTTT
clone size: many; V gene: TRBV27; J gene: TRBJ1-5; D gene: TRBD1; CDR3 length: 14; CDR3 protein: CASKPRGSNQPQHF; CDR3 DNA: TGTGCCAGCAAACCCAGGGGGAGCAATCAGCCCCAGCATTTT
clone size: many; V gene: TRBV6-5; J gene: TRBJ1-3; D gene: -; CDR3 length: 18; CDR3 protein: CASSYSMPTGSSGNTIYF; CDR3 DNA: TGTGCCAGCAGTTACTCGATGCCAACAGGAAGCTCTGGAAACACCATATATTTT
clone size: -; V gene: TRBV29-1; J gene: TRBJ2-7; D gene: -; CDR3 length: 13; CDR3 protein: CSVRETGSYEQYF; CDR3 DNA: TGCAGCGTAAGAGAAACTGGCTCCTACGAGCAGTACTTC
clone size: many; V gene: TRBV28; J gene: TRBJ1-4; D gene: -; CDR3 length: 14; CDR3 protein: CARFRAPRSEKLFF; CDR3 DNA: TGTGCCAGATTTCGGGCCCCGAGGAGTGAAAAACTGTTTTTT
clone size: few; V gene: TRBV29-1; J gene: TRBJ1-1; D gene: -; CDR3 length: 11; CDR3 protein: CSVEGRTEAFF; CDR3 DNA: TGCAGCGTCGAGGGGCGCACTGAAGCTTTCTTT
clone size: -; V gene: TRBV9; J gene: TRBJ2-3; D gene: -; CDR3 length: 13; CDR3 protein: CASSVSRADTQYF; CDR3 DNA: TGTGCCAGCAGCGTAAGTAGGGCAGATACGCAGTATTTT
clone size: -; V gene: TRBV12-3/TRBV12-4; J gene: TRBJ1-1; D gene: -; CDR3 length: 13; CDR3 protein: CASRPGMNTEAFF; CDR3 DNA: TGTGCCAGCAGACCAGGGATGAACACTGAAGCTTTCTTT
clone size: -; V gene: TRBV12-3/TRBV12-4; J gene: TRBJ1-1; D gene: -; CDR3 length: 13; CDR3 protein: CASSLGVYTEAFF; CDR3 DNA: TGTGCCAGCAGTTTAGGGGTTTACACTGAAGCTTTCTTT
clone size: -; V gene: TRBV7-2; J gene: TRBJ2-1; D gene: -; CDR3 length: 17; CDR3 protein: CASSPPRGGRGVREQFF; CDR3 DNA: TGTGCCAGCAGCCCCCCCCGGGGAGGTAGAGGGGTCCGTGAGCAGTTCTTC
clone size: many; V gene: TRBV4-3; J gene: TRBJ1-2; D gene: -; CDR3 length: 15; CDR3 protein: CASSQDRSGNYGYTF; CDR3 DNA: TGCGCCAGCAGCCAAGATCGATCAGGGAACTATGGCTACACCTTC
clone size: few; V gene: TRBV5-1; J gene: TRBJ1-4; D gene: -; CDR3 length: 14; CDR3 protein: CASSLWGLGEKLFF; CDR3 DNA: TGCGCCAGCAGCTTGTGGGGGCTGGGTGAAAAACTGTTTTTT
clone size: few; V gene: TRBV24-1; J gene: TRBJ2-5; D gene: TRBD2; CDR3 length: 17; CDR3 protein: CATEGTSGGLIGETQYF; CDR3 DNA: TGTGCCACCGAAGGGACTAGCGGGGGACTTATCGGAGAGACCCAGTACTTC
clone size: many; V gene: TRBV10-2; J gene: TRBJ1-5; D gene: -; CDR3 length: 12; CDR3 protein: CASRDVNQPQHF; CDR3 DNA: TGCGCCAGCAGGGACGTAAATCAGCCCCAGCATTTT
clone size: -; V gene: TRBV6-5; J gene: TRBJ2-5; D gene: -; CDR3 length: 13; CDR3 protein: CASSSTRGETRYF; CDR3 DNA: TGTGCCAGCAGTTCGACTAGAGGGGAGACCCGGTACTTC
clone size: many; V gene: TRBV5-1; J gene: TRBJ2-2; D gene: -; CDR3 length: 13; CDR3 protein: CASSSTTTGELFF; CDR3 DNA: TGCGCCAGCAGCTCTACAACTACCGGGGAGCTGTTTTTT
clone size: -; V gene: TRBV6-5; J gene: TRBJ1-1; D gene: TRBD1; CDR3 length: 14; CDR3 protein: CASARQGSQVEAFF; CDR3 DNA: TGTGCCAGCGCCCGACAGGGATCGCAGGTTGAAGCTTTCTTT
clone size: -; V gene: TRBV10-1; J gene: TRBJ2-7; D gene: TRBD2; CDR3 length: 13; CDR3 protein: CASSESWGGEQYF; CDR3 DNA: TGCGCCAGCAGTGAGTCCTGGGGGGGAGAGCAGTACTTC
clone size: few; V gene: TRBV29-1; J gene: TRBJ2-3; D gene: -; CDR3 length: 11; CDR3 protein: CSVEVQDTQYF; CDR3 DNA: TGCAGCGTTGAGGTCCAAGATACGCAGTATTTT
clone size: many; V gene: TRBV29-1; J gene: TRBJ2-7; D gene: -; CDR3 length: 11; CDR3 protein: CSVELRAEQYF; CDR3 DNA: TGCAGCGTTGAACTCAGGGCCGAGCAGTACTTC
clone size: many; V gene: TRBV7-3; J gene: TRBJ1-2; D gene: -; CDR3 length: 14; CDR3 protein: CASSLTGGKDHYTF; CDR3 DNA: TGTGCCAGCAGCTTAACGGGGGGTAAAGATCACTACACCTTC
clone size: many; V gene: TRBV18; J gene: TRBJ2-6; D gene: -; CDR3 length: 16; CDR3 protein: CASSPPGEAWANVLTF; CDR3 DNA: TGTGCCAGCTCACCTCCAGGGGAGGCCTGGGCCAACGTCCTGACTTTC
clone size: many; V gene: TRBV6-5; J gene: TRBJ2-7; D gene: TRBD2; CDR3 length: 15; CDR3 protein: CASRGLAGALGEQYF; CDR3 DNA: TGTGCCAGCAGGGGACTAGCGGGGGCCCTCGGCGAGCAGTACTTC
clone size: -; V gene: TRBV11-2; J gene: TRBJ1-1; D gene: -; CDR3 length: 14; CDR3 protein: CASSLELGNTEAFF; CDR3 DNA: TGTGCCAGCAGCTTAGAGTTGGGAAACACTGAAGCTTTCTTT
clone size: few; V gene: TRBV7-3; J gene: TRBJ2-2; D gene: -; CDR3 length: 16; CDR3 protein: CASSLASGEGTGELFF; CDR3 DNA: TGTGCCAGCAGCTTAGCGTCCGGGGAAGGCACCGGGGAGCTGTTTTTT
clone size: few; V gene: TRBV24-1; J gene: TRBJ2-3; D gene: TRBD1; CDR3 length: 16; CDR3 protein: CATSAGRADRGDTQYF; CDR3 DNA: TGTGCCACCAGCGCCGGGAGAGCCGACAGGGGGGATACGCAGTATTTT
clone size: few; V gene: TRBV7-2; J gene: TRBJ2-5; D gene: -; CDR3 length: 13; CDR3 protein: CASSSTREETQYF; CDR3 DNA: TGTGCCAGCAGCTCCACTAGAGAAGAGACCCAGTACTTC
clone size: many; V gene: TRBV29-1; J gene: TRBJ1-3; D gene: -; CDR3 length: 11; CDR3 protein: CSAHSGNTIYF; CDR3 DNA: TGCAGCGCCCACTCTGGAAACACCATATATTTT
clone size: few; V gene: TRBV10-3; J gene: TRBJ2-1; D gene: -; CDR3 length: 15; CDR3 protein: CAIDPGGGSYNEQFF; CDR3 DNA: TGTGCCATCGACCCAGGGGGGGGCTCCTACAATGAGCAGTTCTTC
clone size: -; V gene: TRBV28; J gene: TRBJ1-5; D gene: -; CDR3 length: 17; CDR3 protein: CASSLWTPRGSNQPQHF; CDR3 DNA: TGTGCCAGCAGTCTCTGGACCCCCAGGGGTAGCAATCAGCCCCAGCATTTT
clone size: -; V gene: TRBV28; J gene: TRBJ1-1; D gene: -; CDR3 length: 8; CDR3 protein: CANTEAFF; CDR3 DNA: TGTGCCAACACTGAAGCTTTCTTT
clone size: few; V gene: TRBV18; J gene: TRBJ2-7; D gene: -; CDR3 length: 14; CDR3 protein: CASSPPPGTYEQYF; CDR3 DNA: TGTGCCAGCTCACCACCGCCGGGGACTTACGAGCAGTACTTC
clone size: few; V gene: TRBV5-1; J gene: TRBJ2-1; D gene: TRBD2; CDR3 length: 16; CDR3 protein: CASSLGSGGRNNEQFF; CDR3 DNA: TGCGCCAGCAGCTTGGGTAGCGGGGGCAGGAACAATGAGCAGTTCTTC
clone size: few; V gene: TRBV12-3/TRBV12-4; J gene: TRBJ2-7; D gene: TRBD1; CDR3 length: 13; CDR3 protein: CASLRTGKYEQYF; CDR3 DNA: TGTGCCAGCTTAAGGACAGGGAAATACGAGCAGTACTTC
clone size: few; V gene: TRBV18; J gene: TRBJ2-1; D gene: -; CDR3 length: 13; CDR3 protein: CASSLKQGNEQFF; CDR3 DNA: TGTGCCAGCTCACTGAAACAGGGCAATGAGCAGTTCTTC
clone size: -; V gene: TRBV5-5; J gene: TRBJ2-7; D gene: TRBD1; CDR3 length: 12; CDR3 protein: CASSWDRREQYF; CDR3 DNA: TGTGCCAGCAGCTGGGACAGAAGGGAACAGTACTTC